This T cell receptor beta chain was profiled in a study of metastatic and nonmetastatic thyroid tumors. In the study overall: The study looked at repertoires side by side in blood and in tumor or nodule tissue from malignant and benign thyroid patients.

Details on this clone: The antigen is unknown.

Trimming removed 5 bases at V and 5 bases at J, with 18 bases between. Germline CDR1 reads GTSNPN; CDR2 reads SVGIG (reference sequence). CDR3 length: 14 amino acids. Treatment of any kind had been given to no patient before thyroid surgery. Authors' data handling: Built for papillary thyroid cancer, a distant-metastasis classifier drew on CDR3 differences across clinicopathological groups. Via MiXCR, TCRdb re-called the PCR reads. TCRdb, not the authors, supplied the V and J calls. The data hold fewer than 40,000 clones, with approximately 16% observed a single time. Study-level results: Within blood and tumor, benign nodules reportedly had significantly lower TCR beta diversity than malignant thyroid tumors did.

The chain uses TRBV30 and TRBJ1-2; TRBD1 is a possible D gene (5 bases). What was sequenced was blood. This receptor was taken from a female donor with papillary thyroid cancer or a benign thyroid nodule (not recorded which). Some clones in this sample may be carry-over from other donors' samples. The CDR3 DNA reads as TGTGCCTGGGACCCGTTCGGGACGGCTTATGGCTACACCTTC. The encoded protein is CAWDPFGTAYGYTF.